This TCR beta chain appears in the sequencing data of a study of T cell responses to AZD1222 COVID-19 vaccine. Whole-study results and caveats: Donors in the cohort were predominantly white British and more often female, and clonal diversity was possibly underestimated.

Comments on this clone: Its specificity is not known.

The method was immunoSEQ multiplex PCR; TCRdb's version includes in-frame clones alone and lacks a portion of them. The sample includes 100,000 to 110,000 clones, 80% to 95% seen only once; the top ten take 1.7%. The CDR3 has 15 residues. The V gene's germline CDR1 is SGDLS and CDR2 YYNGEE. Trimming cost V 0 bases and J 1 base, with 9 bases left between them. The chain employs TRBV9 and TRBJ2-3; D gene uncertain. This specimen consisted of peripheral blood, obtained on day 0 of AZD1222 vaccination. The sequence came from an adult in good health. The DNA for the CDR3 is TGTGCCAGCAGCGTAGAGGGAAGTGGCACAGATACGCAGTATTTT. Its protein product is CASSVEGSGTDTQYF.